This T cell receptor beta chain is drawn from a study of long-term antiretroviral therapy in people with HIV. The study, taken as a whole, reports: Repertoires with HIV possessed tighter CDR3 length spans than those of controls. Documentation of ART adherence, viral resistance or therapy changes was absent.

They ran version v3.0 of the immunoSEQ assay at survey level. Sequenced by immunoSEQ multiplex PCR; TCRdb stores in-frame clones only, minus some. The table includes tens of thousands of clones, nearly 95% detected once. The CDR3 is made up of 16 amino acids. CDR1 is SGHTA and CDR2 is FQGTGA in the germline V gene. The ends were cut back, 1 base at V and 0 bases at J, with 11 bases in the middle. A note on this clone: Its antigen is undetermined.

The V gene is TRBV7-3, the J gene TRBJ2-3; D is undetermined. Sequenced material: unsorted PBMCs, taken 3.7 years after starting antiretroviral therapy. The origin of this receptor is a woman aged 50 to 65 with HIV. CDR3 sequence reads: CASSLRRAASTDTQYF. Written as DNA, the CDR3 is TGTGCCAGCAGCTTAAGGCGCGCGGCTAGCACAGATACGCAGTATTTT. The whole variable domain, filled in from reference TRBV7-3 and TRBJ2-3, reads GAGVSQTPSNKVTEKGKYVELRCDPISGHTALYWYRQSLGQGPEFLIYFQGTGAADDSGLPNDRFFAVRPEGSVSTLKIQRTERGDSAVYLCASSLRRAASTDTQYFGPGTRLTVL.